This T cell receptor beta chain was found in a study of early stage breast cancer tumors (dated by TCRdb to about 2017). Background on the whole study: Of the roughly 15 invasive breast tumors, roughly eleven were found to be estrogen receptor-positive, progesterone receptor-positive and HER2-negative. Of the 12 ER+/PR+/HER2- tumors, eight were classified as invasive ductal carcinomas and four as invasive lobular carcinomas. On average, each sample had roughly 9.9-fold read coverage. A total of about 2,800,000 templates, representing almost 1,100,000 unique clonotypes, were detected across all samples. Overall study results and their limits: Enriched TCRB sequences shared across patients were mostly commonly generated sequences, unlikely to play an important role in the tumor microenvironment. Repertoires from blood and normal breast were more alike than repertoires from blood and tumor, and in 14 of 16 patients, comparing each tissue with blood separated tumor from normal. Sequencing bulk genomic DNA from unsorted cells could not capture chain pairing or functional markers like CD4, CD8 and FOXP3. Approximately 2.5-fold higher T cell density and higher clonality were observed in tumors than in adjacent normal breast tissue. The small cohort size prevented analysis by tumor subtype.

The study profiled bulk TCR beta-chain repertoires in matched peripheral blood, tumor and adjacent normal breast tissue taken from approximately 15 patients with early-stage breast cancer. Before surgery, about 4.5-10 mL of whole blood was collected into EDTA tubes and then processed within 2 hours. Ficoll-Paque centrifugation in SepMate-50 tubes was used to isolate peripheral blood mononuclear cells. PBMCs were cryopreserved in aliquots of roughly 1.8 to 4.5 million cells in roughly 90% FBS with roughly 10% DMSO and kept in liquid nitrogen. The Qiagen AllPrep DNA/RNA Mini kit was used to extract genomic DNA. Each sample was amplified in two independent genomic DNA replicates, using about 0.47 ug for blood and approximately 1.6 ug for tumor or normal breast. Following the manufacturer's instructions, the ImmunoSeq Intro kit was used to carry out TCRB sequencing on genomic DNA. The multiplex PCR ran for 25 to 40 cycles using proprietary primers and spike-in control sequences for absolute quantification. Single-end 150-bp reads were used to sequence an 87-bp fragment spanning the CDR3 plus the flanking V and J genes. Seven samples, with two replicates for each sample, were multiplexed per lane of an Illumina MiSeq using version 3.0 chemistry. For the original study's pipeline: The vendor's proprietary pipeline handled the raw data processing, merging both replicates into a single result for each sample. Productive rearrangements sharing the V-gene family, CDR3 amino acid sequence and J-gene segment were defined as clonotypes. Clonality was calculated as 1 minus the normalized Shannon entropy (Pielou evenness) of TCRB abundances. To estimate T cell density, the total number of templates was divided by the number of input cells, which was inferred from the amount of DNA input. Total repertoire diversity and clonality were estimated with Recon using default parameters. Tumor-enriched clonotypes were defined as having over 0.1% abundance in tumor and at least 32-fold higher abundance than in normal breast. Held by TCRdb, this immuneACCESS table contains in-frame sequences only and omits some clones. Under half of the omission traces to an unresolved V gene where checked; the cause of the rest is unknown. The D gene and trimming were derived from the DNA, and the V and J assignments and clone size from that table. Across this sample there are about 72,000 clones, with roughly 84% seen only once. The top ten constitute roughly 3% of the sample.

On this clone itself: This clone's antigen is unknown. No base quality information exists; no much larger clone differs at one position.

V is shortened by 8 bases, J by 0 bases, and the region joining them spans 10 bases. CDR1 MDHEN and CDR2 SYDVKM are derived from the germline V gene. Reading from cysteine to phenylalanine, the CDR3 counts 13 amino acids. Only the CDR3 part of the read is kept: 39 bases, read in frame from the first base. Sequences were obtained from blood. The chain uses TRBV28 and TRBJ1-1; the D gene is perhaps TRBD1, on 6 matching bases. This receptor was identified in a person in their sixties with breast cancer. The DNA sequence reads TGTGCCAGCTCACCAGGGGTGAACACTGAAGCTTTCTTT. It encodes CASSPGVNTEAFF.